The clone carrying this T cell receptor (beta chain) occurred a few times. V lost 8 bases and J lost 9, with 25 bases in between. This CDR3 has 15 amino acids. Germline V gene lookup returns CDR1 MNHEY and CDR2 SVGEGT. TCRdb processed the RT-PCR reads anew with MiXCR; each CDR3 protein has one entry. The repertoire holds fewer than 800,000 distinct CDR3 sequences, with 14% as singletons. This clonotype originated in a female donor in good health, serving as a healthy control. The sequencing sample was made of memory CD4+ T cells from blood. The chain carries TRBV6-2 or TRBV6-3 and TRBJ1-1; D is perhaps TRBD1 (6 bases). The CDR3 DNA follows: TGTGCCAGCCACTCGGGGGGGGCGACCCTCCAACAAGCTTTCTTT. It encodes CASHSGGATLQQAFF.